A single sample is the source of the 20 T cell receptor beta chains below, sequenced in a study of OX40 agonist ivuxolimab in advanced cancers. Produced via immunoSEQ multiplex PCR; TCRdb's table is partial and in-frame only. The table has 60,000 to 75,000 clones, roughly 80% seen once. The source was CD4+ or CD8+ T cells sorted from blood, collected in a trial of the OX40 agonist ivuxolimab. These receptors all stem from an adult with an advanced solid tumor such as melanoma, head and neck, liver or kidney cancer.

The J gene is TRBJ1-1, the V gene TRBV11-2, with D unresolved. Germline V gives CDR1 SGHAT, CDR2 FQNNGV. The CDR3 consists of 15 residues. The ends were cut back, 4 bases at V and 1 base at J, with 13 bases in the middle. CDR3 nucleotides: TGTGCCAGCAGCTCTATTGCTTCAACGAACACTGAAGCTTTCTTT. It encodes CASSSIASTNTEAFF.

The CDR3 DNA sequence: TGTGCCAGCAGCTTTACAGGCCAAGAGACCCAGTACTTC. The encoded protein is CASSFTGQETQYF. The chain is built from TRBV7-2 and TRBJ2-5; D perhaps matches TRBD1 (5 bases). Germline V gene data show CDR1 as SGHTA and CDR2 as FQGNSA. V dropped 3 bases and J dropped 1 base, with 6 bases sitting between them. The CDR3 contains 13 residues.

The CDR3 DNA is TGCGCCAGCAGCTTGTCTACCCACGAGCAGTACTTC. Protein product: CASSLSTHEQYF. This chain uses TRBV5-1 with TRBJ2-5; no reliable D call. TRBJ2-7 matches the DNA end more closely, so the J call is doubtful. CDR3 length: 12 residues. Per germline, CDR1 SGHRS and CDR2 YFSETQ.

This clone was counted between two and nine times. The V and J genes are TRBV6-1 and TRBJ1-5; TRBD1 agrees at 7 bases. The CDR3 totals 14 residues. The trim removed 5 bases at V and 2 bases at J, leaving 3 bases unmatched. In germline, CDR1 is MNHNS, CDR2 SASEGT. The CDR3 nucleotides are TGTGCCAGCAGTTTCGGACAGGGCAATCAGCCCCAGCATTTT. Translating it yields CASSFGQGNQPQHF.

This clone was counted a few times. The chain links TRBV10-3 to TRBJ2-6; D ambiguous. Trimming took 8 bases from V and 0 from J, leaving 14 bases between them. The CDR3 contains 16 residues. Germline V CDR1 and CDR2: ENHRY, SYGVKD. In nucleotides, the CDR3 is TGTGCCATCCCATCACGGCCCTACTCTGGGGCCAACGTCCTGACTTTC. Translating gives CAIPSRPYSGANVLTF.

CDR3 in DNA: TGCGCCAGCAGCCGTAAAGGGGGAGGAAGTAATGAAAAACTGTTTTTT. Amino acid sequence: CASSRKGGGSNEKLFF. The rearrangement uses TRBV5-1 and TRBJ1-4, with D perhaps TRBD1 (6 bases). This CDR3 is built from 16 residues. Trimming took 4 bases from V and 4 from J, leaving 17 bases between them. Germline CDR1 reads SGHRS; CDR2 reads YFSETQ. Full variable domain (outside the CDR3, taken from reference TRBV5-1 and TRBJ1-4): KAGVTQTPRYLIKTRGQQVTLSCSPISGHRSVSWYQQTPGQGLQFLFEYFSETQRNKGNFPGRFSGRQFSNSRSEMNVSTLELGDSALYLCASSRKGGGSNEKLFFGSGTQLSVL.

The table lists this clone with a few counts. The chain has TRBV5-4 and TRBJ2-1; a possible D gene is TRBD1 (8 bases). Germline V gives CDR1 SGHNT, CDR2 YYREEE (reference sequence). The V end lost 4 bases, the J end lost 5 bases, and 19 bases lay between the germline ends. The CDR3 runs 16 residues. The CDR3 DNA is TGTGCCAGCAGCCCCACAGGGGGAGGGGTACACAATGAGCAGTTCTTC. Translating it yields CASSPTGGGVHNEQFF.

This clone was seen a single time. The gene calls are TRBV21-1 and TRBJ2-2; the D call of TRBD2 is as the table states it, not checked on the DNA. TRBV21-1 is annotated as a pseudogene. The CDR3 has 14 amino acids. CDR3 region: CASHHFLVAGELFF. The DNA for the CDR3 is TGTGCCAGCCATCACTTTCTGGTAGCCGGGGAGCTGTTTTTT.

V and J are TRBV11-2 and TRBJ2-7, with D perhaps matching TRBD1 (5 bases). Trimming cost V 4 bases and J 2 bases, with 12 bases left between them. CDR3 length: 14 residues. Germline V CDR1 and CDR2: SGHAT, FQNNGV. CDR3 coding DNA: TGTGCCAGCAGCTCGTCAGGGCGAACCTACGAGCAGTACTTC. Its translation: CASSSSGRTYEQYF.

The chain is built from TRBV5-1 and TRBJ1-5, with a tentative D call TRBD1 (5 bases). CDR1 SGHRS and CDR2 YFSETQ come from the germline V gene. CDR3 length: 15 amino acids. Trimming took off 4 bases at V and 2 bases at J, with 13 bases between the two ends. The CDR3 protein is CASSIAPGGNQPQHF. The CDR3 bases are TGCGCCAGCAGCATTGCTCCGGGGGGCAATCAGCCCCAGCATTTT.

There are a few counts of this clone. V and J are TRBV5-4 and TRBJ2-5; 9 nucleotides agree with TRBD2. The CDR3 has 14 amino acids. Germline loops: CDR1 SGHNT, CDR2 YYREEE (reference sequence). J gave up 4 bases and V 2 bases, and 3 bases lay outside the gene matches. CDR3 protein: CASSLGSGGETQYF. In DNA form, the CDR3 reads TGTGCCAGCAGCTTAGGTAGCGGGGGAGAGACCCAGTACTTC.

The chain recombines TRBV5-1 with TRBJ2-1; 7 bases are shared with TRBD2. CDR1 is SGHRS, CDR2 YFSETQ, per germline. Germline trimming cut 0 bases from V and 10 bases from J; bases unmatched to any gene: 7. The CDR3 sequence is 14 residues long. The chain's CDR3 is CASSLVSSGDEQFF. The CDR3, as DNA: TGCGCCAGCAGCTTGGTATCTAGCGGAGACGAGCAGTTCTTC.

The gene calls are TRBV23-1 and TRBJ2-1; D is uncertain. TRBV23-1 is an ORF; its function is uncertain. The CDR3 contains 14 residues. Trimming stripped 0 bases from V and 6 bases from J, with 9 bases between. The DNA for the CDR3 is TGCGCCAGCAGTCAATCTAGAGTGGTCAATGAGCAGTTCTTC. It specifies CASSQSRVVNEQFF.

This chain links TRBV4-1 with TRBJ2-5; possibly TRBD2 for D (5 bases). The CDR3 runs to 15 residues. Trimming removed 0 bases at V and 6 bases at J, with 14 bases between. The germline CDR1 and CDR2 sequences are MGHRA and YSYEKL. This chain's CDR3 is CASSQEGGGGQTQYF. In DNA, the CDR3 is TGCGCCAGCAGCCAAGAAGGCGGAGGAGGACAGACCCAGTACTTC.

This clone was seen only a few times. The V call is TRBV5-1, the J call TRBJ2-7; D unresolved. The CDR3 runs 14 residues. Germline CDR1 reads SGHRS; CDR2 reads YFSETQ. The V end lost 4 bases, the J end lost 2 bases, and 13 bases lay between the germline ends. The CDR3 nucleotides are TGCGCCAGCAGCCCGGACCCCTCCACCTACGAGCAGTACTTC. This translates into CASSPDPSTYEQYF.

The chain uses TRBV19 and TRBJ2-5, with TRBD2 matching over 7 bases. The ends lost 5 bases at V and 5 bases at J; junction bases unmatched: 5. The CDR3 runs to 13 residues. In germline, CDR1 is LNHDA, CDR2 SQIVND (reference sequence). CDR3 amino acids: CASSPPGGETQYF. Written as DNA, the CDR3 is TGTGCCAGTAGTCCCCCCGGGGGGGAGACCCAGTACTTC.

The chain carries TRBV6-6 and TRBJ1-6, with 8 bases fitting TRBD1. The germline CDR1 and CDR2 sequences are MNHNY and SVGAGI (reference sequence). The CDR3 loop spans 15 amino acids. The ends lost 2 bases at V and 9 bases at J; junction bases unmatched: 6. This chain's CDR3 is CASSYTRTGSSPLHF. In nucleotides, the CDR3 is TGTGCCAGCAGTTACACCCGGACAGGGAGTTCACCCCTCCACTTT.

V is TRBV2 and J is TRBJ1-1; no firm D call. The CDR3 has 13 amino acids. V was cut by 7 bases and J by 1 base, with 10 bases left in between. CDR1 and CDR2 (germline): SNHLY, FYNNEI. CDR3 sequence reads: CASKVQSNTEAFF. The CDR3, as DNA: TGTGCCAGCAAGGTACAGTCGAACACTGAAGCTTTCTTT.

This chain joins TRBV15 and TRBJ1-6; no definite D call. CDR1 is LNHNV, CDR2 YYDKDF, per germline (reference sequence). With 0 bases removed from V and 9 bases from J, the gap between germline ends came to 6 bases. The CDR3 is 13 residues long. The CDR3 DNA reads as TGTGCCACCAGCAGAGATAGCAGTTCACCCCTCCACTTT. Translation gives CATSRDSSSPLHF.

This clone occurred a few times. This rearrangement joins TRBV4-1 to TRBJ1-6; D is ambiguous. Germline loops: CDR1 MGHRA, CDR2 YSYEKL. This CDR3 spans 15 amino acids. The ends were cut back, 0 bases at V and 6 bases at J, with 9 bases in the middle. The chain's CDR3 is CASSQDPGLNSPLHF. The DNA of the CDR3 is TGCGCCAGCAGCCAAGATCCCGGACTTAATTCACCCCTCCACTTT.